This TCR beta chain was sequenced during a study of OX40 agonist ivuxolimab in advanced cancers. Overall study findings and caveats: Clonal expansion from baseline to week 6 occurred in both CD4+ and CD8+ T cells. Clonal expansion in partial responders at 0.1-3.0 mg/kg ranked among the lowest.

Per germline, CDR1 LGHNA and CDR2 YNFKEQ. The CDR3 covers 20 residues. With 1 base clipped from V and 6 bases from J, the junction kept 16 bases outside the gene matches. Comment on this clone: Its antigen is not known.

The protocol was immunoSEQ multiplex PCR, while the TCRdb copy is restricted to in-frame clones and leaves out a portion. The sample contains roughly 92,000 clones, approximately 90% of which appear only once. This chain uses TRBV4-2 with TRBJ2-3; 13 bases agree with TRBD2. This sample comprised CD4+ or CD8+ T cells sorted from blood, obtained in a trial of the OX40 agonist ivuxolimab. The TCR comes from an adult with an advanced solid tumor such as melanoma, head and neck, liver or kidney cancer. CDR3 in DNA: TGTGCCAGCAGCCAAGGATCAAGGCAGACTAGCGGGAGGTGGACGGATACGCAGTATTTT. Its translation is CASSQGSRQTSGRWTDTQYF.